The subject of this entry is one T cell receptor (beta chain). This clone's antigen is unknown. It has no much larger one-base neighbor in the sample; base qualities were not kept. Germline trimming: 2 bases from V, 12 bases from J; junction bases outside gene matches: 3. The CDR3 has 12 amino acids, counting the end cysteine and phenylalanine. CDR3 DNA only is kept here, 36 bases in frame from base 1. CDR1 and CDR2, looked up from the germline V gene, are MRHNA and SNTAGT. The cohort comprised under 700 healthy bone marrow donors. At the time of sampling, every cohort member was nominally healthy, though immune exposures that went unrecorded were likely present. The donor tested CMV seronegative and was one of the 352 seronegative cohort members. Each donor provided a peripheral blood sample, and peripheral blood mononuclear cells were used for TCR beta sequencing. The Qiagen DNeasy Blood Extraction Kit was used to extract genomic DNA from the blood cell samples.

The data originate from a study of cytomegalovirus exposure and HLA in healthy donors listed by TCRdb under 2017. At the level of the whole study: According to an earlier analysis of 450 to 650 of the donors, about 180 million T cells yielded 90 million to 140 million unique TCR beta sequences and roughly 280 Gb of sequence data. In an earlier analysis of roughly 580 of the donors, high-throughput TCR beta sequencing was used to judge whether each TCR beta V gene segment behaved as functional or pseudogenic. Every discovery cohort repertoire had been produced on one sequencing platform. On average, roughly 250,000 unique TCR beta nucleotide sequences were sequenced per donor among a few hundred genotyped donors of the cohort, with around 19% of those sequences being non-productive. To study patterns of TCR occurrence, a later analysis re-analyzed previously published TCR beta repertoires from several hundred donors and added high-resolution HLA genotyping. Alongside the repertoire data, information on donor age, sex, ethnicity and CMV serostatus was compiled. An early release that covered some 630 HLA-typed donors contained approximately 300 gigabases of sequencing data and around 85 million unique TCR sequences. High-throughput TCR immunosequencing, statistical association of individual TCRs with disease status, and machine learning were combined to predict cytomegalovirus infection status. Besides the first cohort of 550 to 750 subjects, a separate validation cohort made up of over 100 different subjects was used. About five DR-DQ haplotypes were treated as single units for association and clustering because of strong linkage in the cohort. HLA typing covered class I and class II loci at four-digit resolution. The number of typed donors differed by locus: roughly 629-640 for A, B, C, DRB1 and DQB1; some 500 for DQA1; fewer than 610 for DPA1; and some 450 for DPB1. The study aimed to test whether signatures of past pathogen exposure could be identified by cataloging public T cell receptors. Genome-wide SNP genotypes for about 60% of the roughly 670 donors were used in a later genetic analysis, which treated that subset as a discovery cohort. Rather than drawing on any new phenotypic data, the later analysis identified candidate immune exposures from TCR beta sequences and the way those sequences occurred across donors. The genetic ancestry cluster associated with self-reported Caucasian donors included approximately 85% of the 398 genotyped donors. The study profiled the T cell repertoires of 500 to 800 subjects by immunosequencing and related them to cytomegalovirus serostatus. The research as a whole found: A further reported finding was that TCR beta sequences accurately predicted the HLA-A and HLA-B alleles for most subjects in the first cohort. Because some donors lacked HLA typing at each locus, the association tests relied only on the typed subset. An association between a missense DCLRE1C variant and V-gene and J-gene trimming of TCR beta chains was found in a later genetic analysis and replicated in an independent cohort. Roughly uniform sequencing depth across donors was assumed in presence/absence analyses, although this assumption may not hold. In a later analysis, the rate of TCR association differed among HLA loci, with DRB1 alleles having the most associated TCRs and HLA-C alleles having the fewest. Strong co-occurrence of HLA alleles, especially DR and DQ, made assigning TCR associations to individual alleles difficult. According to a later genetic analysis, donors in an Asian-associated ancestry cluster had fewer N-insertions in productive TCRs than the approximately 630-donor mean. The sequencing pipeline was judged likely to have produced a cluster of highly shared sequence variants as a technical artifact. In a later analysis, HLA-associated TCR beta chains showed more clonal expansion and lower generation probabilities than non-associated chains that were equally common. In the study, around 150 TCR beta chains were listed as associated with cytomegalovirus. A few of the identified cytomegalovirus-associated TCR beta chains were confirmed in vitro to be specific for cytomegalovirus antigens. Correlated functional status among segregating V segments might be attributable to linkage disequilibrium, but an unknown experimental factor could not be ruled out. Some IMGT-functional V segments, including TRBV6-2 and TRBV6-3, could not be told apart with the 87-base-pair reads, so those segments were excluded. Most TCR sequences were observed very rarely across donors, whereas some public TCRs were present in many individuals. In a later analysis, several top co-occurrence clusters were reported to appear linked to parvovirus B19, influenza, CMV and Epstein-Barr virus. A later analysis associated 15,000 to 20,000 TCR beta sequences with specific HLA alleles at a false discovery rate of 0.05. Only TCR beta chains were sequenced in this cohort, and the absence of alpha or paired-chain data limited detectable features. The authors suggested that the approach could potentially be extended to other disease states and immunological phenotypes. The classifier was reported to diagnose cytomegalovirus status with high specificity and sensitivity in both the original cohort and the validation cohort. An earlier analysis of 450 to 750 of the donors showed that most TCR beta V segments appeared in productive rearrangements either about 90% or about 30% of the time, which broadly matched IMGT annotations. The only immune exposure information available for the cohort was CMV serostatus. In a later analysis, most CMV-associated TCR beta chains were found to appear HLA-restricted, with HLA associations seemingly driven largely by CMV exposure. Because counts were too low, 15 to 20 rarely observed V segments, including chromosome 9 orphons, were left out of the earlier analysis of approximately 500 of the donors.

The receptor library was made with the immunoSEQ multiplex PCR assay. The multiplex PCR relied on a mix of 60 forward primers for TCR Vbeta segments and 13 reverse primers for TCR Jbeta segments. The CDR3 region of rearranged TCR beta genes was amplified from genomic DNA by a multiplex PCR assay. On the Illumina HiSeq System, the amplified TCR beta libraries were sequenced as 87-base-pair reads. From the authors' description of their analysis: A later analysis counted about 82 million unique TCR beta chains across the 700 or so repertoires, and 10 million to 11 million of these chains were shared by at least two donors. Raw reads were error-corrected and collapsed into unique sequences by a nearest-neighbor algorithm in which closely related sequences were merged to remove PCR and sequencing errors. To assign V, D and J gene segments, CDR3 sequences were aligned to IMGT reference sequences. For a sequence to be retained, a match of at least six nucleotides was required to both a V gene segment and a J gene segment. Rearrangements were called productive when the CDR3 lacked stop codons and stayed in frame with V and J; all others were non-productive. CDR3 was defined according to IMGT convention as the region running from the second conserved V-encoded cysteine to the conserved J-encoded phenylalanine. Sequences without an unambiguous match to a single V gene segment were excluded from the earlier analysis of approximately 600 of the donors. In an earlier analysis of around 590 of the donors, a V segment was called functional when productive rearrangements were above 56.7%, and segregating when the standard deviation between donors exceeded 5%. A statistical classification framework was built to diagnose cytomegalovirus status from the catalog of TCR beta chain sequences. In a later analysis, V and J genes were assigned by comparing TCR nucleotide sequences against IMGT/GENE-DB human TR gene sequences. A later analysis assigned CDR3 sequences and most-parsimonious VDJ recombination scenarios with the TCRdist pipeline. In a later analysis, each TCR beta chain was defined by its CDR3 amino acid sequence together with its V-gene family, and reads without a unique V-gene family were excluded. A later analysis removed 500 to 600 highly shared, low-generation-probability nucleotide sequences to deal with suspected cross-contamination and a sequencing artifact. In a later analysis, a clonal expansion index for each public chain was calculated from normalized within-repertoire ranks of inferred template counts. Generation probabilities in a later analysis came from a VDJ recombination model fitted to out-of-frame rearrangements, and those results were checked against IGoR. In a later analysis, TCR-TCR, TCR-HLA and TCR-CMV co-occurrence was scored with hypergeometric tests, and a repertoire-size bias correction was applied to TCR pairs. To estimate false discovery rates, a later analysis permuted the HLA or CMV assignments 20 times. In a later analysis, co-occurring TCRs were grouped with DBSCAN, and TCRdist sequence similarity was added when clustering was performed within HLA-allele-positive subsets. Repertoires with fewer than 30,000 or more than 120,000 public chains, plus five repertoires with anomalous nucleotide sharing, were excluded from co-occurrence clustering. The immuneACCESS repertoire file appears here via TCRdb, limited to in-frame rearrangements. These files lack a portion of the clones; in checked studies, under half of the deficit traces to unresolved V genes, and the cause of the others is not known. That table supplies the V and J calls and clone size; D and trimming were determined from the DNA. The sample table shows 80,000 to 90,000 clones, and roughly 76% are seen once. The ten largest account for under 2% of the sample.

Recombination joined TRBV6-4 with TRBJ2-1, with TRBD2 identical over 8 junction bases. This TCR was sampled from a woman aged 30 to 39 in good health and CMV-seronegative. Sequenced sample: PBMCs. The DNA sequence follows: TGTGCCAGCAGTGACCTAGCGGGCCGGCAGTTCTTC. It codes for CASSDLAGRQFF.